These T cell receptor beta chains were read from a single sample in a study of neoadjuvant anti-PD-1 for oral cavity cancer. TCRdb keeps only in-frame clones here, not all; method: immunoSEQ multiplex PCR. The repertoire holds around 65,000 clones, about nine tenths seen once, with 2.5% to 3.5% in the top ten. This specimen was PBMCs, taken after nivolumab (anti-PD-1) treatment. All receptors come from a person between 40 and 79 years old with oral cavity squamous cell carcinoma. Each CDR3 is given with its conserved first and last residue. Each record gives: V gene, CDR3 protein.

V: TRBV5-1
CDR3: CASSPRTVNYGYTF

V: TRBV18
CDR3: CASSPQEGNNEQFF

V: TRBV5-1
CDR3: CASSSSPASTDTQYF

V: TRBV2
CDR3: CASEADRAGNTIYF

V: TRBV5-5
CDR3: CASSPRLGGYTF

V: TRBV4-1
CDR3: CASSLVGGADGYTF

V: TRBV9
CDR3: CASSLGGGGSYNEQFF

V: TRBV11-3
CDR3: CASSLEENTEAFF

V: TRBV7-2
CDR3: CASSTPTQYF

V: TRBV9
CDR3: CASSPFAGLNTEAFF

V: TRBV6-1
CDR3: CASSSFGLSTDTQYF

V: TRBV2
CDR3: CASSETRQLLYTF

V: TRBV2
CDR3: CASSELAGPYEQYF

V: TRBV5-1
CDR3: CASSVTGGETGELFF

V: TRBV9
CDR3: CASSVAGRTEAFF

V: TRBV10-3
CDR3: CAISDQVGNTEAFF

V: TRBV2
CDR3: CASSEERAGGSETQYF

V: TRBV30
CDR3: CAWSGTVGNPGELFF

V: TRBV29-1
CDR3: CSVRSGGPYNEQFF

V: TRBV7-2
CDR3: CASSLSGDIFNYGYTF

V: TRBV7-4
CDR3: CASSSDRSSYEQYF

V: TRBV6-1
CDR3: CASSSGQGAPGELFF

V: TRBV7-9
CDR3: CASSLAPGTDTQYF

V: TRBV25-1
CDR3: CASSEGDNQPQHF

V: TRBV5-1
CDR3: CASMGGPSSSYNEQFF

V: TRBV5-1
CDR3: CASSLAHGGGSTEAFF

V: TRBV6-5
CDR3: CASSLSTGNNQPQHF

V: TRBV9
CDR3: CASSGGVKGAGNYGYTF

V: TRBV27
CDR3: CANSDRGIPLSSYEQYF

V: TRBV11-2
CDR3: CASSALVGTGTNTEAFF

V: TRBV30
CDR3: CAWSGRLGNTEAFF

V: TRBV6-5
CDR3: CASRLQGVNEKLFF

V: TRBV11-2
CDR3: CASSSARDADSPLHF

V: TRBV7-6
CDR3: CASSLNQGAGTEAFF

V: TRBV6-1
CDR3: CASSVPSSTLTVNTEAFF

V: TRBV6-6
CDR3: CASSRDNEQFF

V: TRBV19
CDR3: CASSIASTGELFF

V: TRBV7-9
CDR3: CASSHGMRGTDTQYF

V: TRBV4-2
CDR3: CASSQSNEGSPLHF

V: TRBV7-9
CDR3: CASSPFVVLNTEAFF

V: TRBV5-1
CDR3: CASRLTQGMGGNTIYF

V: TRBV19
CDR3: CASSRGEIYNEQFF

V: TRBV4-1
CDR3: CASSQVAGDSSSEQYF

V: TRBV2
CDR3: CASSWVRGKNYGYTF

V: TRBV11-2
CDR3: CASSLAFGNEQFF

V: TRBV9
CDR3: CASSPDRTLKGEKLFF

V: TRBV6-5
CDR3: CASSYGGRGNEQFF

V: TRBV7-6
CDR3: CASSSTSGSTYEQYF